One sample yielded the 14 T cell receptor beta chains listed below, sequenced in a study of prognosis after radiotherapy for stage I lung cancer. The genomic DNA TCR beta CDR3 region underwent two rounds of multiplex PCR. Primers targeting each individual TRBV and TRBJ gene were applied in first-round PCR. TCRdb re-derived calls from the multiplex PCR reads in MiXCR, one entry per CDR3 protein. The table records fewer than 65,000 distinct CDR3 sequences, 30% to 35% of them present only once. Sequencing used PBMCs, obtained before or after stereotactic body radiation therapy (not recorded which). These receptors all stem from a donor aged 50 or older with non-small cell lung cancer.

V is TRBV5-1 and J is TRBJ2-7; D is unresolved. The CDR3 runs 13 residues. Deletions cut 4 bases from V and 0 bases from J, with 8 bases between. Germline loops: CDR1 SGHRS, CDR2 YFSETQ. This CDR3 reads CASSPLLSYEQYF. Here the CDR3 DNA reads TGCGCCAGCAGCCCGTTACTCTCCTACGAGCAGTACTTC.

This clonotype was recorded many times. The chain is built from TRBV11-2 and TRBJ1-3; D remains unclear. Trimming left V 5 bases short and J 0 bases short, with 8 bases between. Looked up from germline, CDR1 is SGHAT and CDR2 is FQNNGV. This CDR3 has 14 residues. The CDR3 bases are TGTGCCAGCAGCGAGAGGAGCTCTGGAAACACCATATATTTT. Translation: CASSERSSGNTIYF.

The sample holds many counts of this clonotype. Here the CDR3 reads CASSQLRSGGYTF. In nucleotides, the CDR3 is TGTGCCAGCAGCCAGCTTCGATCGGGTGGCTACACCTTC. This chain links TRBV12-3 or TRBV12-4 with TRBJ1-2; no definite D call. The CDR3 contains 13 residues. Trimming cost V 6 bases and J 7 bases, with 15 bases left between them.

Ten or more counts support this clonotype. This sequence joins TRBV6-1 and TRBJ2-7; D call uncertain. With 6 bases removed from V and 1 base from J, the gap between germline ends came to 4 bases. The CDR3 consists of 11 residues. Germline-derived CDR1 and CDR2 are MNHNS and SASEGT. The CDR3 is CASSDSYEQYF. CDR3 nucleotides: TGTGCCAGCAGCGATTCCTACGAGCAGTACTTC.

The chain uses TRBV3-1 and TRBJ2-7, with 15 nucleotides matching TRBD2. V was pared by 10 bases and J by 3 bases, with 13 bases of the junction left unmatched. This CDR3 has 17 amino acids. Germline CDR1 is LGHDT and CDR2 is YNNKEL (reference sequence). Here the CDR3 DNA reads TGTGCCAACCGGCCTGGACTAGCGGGAGGGCCGCTCTACGAGCAGTACTTC. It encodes CANRPGLAGGPLYEQYF.

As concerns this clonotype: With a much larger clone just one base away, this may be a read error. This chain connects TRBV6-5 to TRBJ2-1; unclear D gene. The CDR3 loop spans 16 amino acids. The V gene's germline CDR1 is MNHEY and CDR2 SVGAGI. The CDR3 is CASSYLDGESYNEQVF. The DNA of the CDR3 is TGTGCCAGCAGTTACTTGGACGGTGAGTCCTACAATGAGCAGGTCTTC.

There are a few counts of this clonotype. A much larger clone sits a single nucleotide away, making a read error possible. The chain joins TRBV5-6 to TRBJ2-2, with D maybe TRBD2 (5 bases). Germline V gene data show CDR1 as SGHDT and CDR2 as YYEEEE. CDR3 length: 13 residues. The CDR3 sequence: CASRLRMVGELLF. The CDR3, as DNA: TGTGCCAGCAGATTGAGAATGGTCGGGGAGCTGCTTTTT.

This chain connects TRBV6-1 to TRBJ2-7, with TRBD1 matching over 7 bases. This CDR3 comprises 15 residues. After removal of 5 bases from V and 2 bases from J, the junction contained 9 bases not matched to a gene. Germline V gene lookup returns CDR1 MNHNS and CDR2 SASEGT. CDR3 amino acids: CASSPPEGGPYEQYF. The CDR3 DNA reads TGTGCCAGCAGTCCCCCCGAAGGGGGCCCCTACGAGCAGTACTTC.

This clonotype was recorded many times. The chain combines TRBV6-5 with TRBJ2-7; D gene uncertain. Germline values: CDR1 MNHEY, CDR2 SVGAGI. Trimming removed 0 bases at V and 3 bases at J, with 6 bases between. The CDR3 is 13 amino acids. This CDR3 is CASSYSSYYEQYF. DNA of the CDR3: TGTGCCAGCAGTTACTCGTCCTACTACGAGCAGTACTTC.

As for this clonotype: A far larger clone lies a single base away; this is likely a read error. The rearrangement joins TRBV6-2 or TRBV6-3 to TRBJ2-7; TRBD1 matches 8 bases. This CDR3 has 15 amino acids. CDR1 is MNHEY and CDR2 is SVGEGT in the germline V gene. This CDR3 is CSSSSTGQELSEQYF. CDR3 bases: TGTTCCAGCAGTTCCACGGGACAGGAGTTGTCTGAGCAGTACTTC.

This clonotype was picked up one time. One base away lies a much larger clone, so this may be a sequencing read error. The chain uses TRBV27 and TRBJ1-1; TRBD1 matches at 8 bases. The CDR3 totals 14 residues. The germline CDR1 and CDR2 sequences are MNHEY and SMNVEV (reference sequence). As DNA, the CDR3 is TGTGCCAGCAGTTCCAGGGGGCCGAACAGTGAAGCTTTCTTT. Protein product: CASSSRGPNSEAFF.

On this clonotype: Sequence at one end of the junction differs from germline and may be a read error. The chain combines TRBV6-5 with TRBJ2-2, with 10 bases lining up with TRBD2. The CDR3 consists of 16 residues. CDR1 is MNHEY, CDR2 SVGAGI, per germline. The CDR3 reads CAGSYSQGLAIGELFF. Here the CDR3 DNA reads TGTGCCGGCAGTTACTCTCAGGGACTAGCGATCGGGGAGCTGTTTTTT.

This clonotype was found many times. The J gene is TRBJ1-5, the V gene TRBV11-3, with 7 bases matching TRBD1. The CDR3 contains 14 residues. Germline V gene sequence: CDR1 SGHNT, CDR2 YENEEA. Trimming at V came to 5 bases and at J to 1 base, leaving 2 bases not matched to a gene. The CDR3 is CASSLTGSNQPQHF. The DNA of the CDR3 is TGTGCCAGCAGCCTGACAGGGAGCAATCAGCCCCAGCATTTT. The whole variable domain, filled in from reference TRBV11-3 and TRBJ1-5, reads EAGVVQSPRYKIIEKKQPVAFWCNPISGHNTLYWYLQNLGQGPELLIRYENEEAVDDSQLPKDRFSAERLKGVDSTLKIQPAELGDSAVYLCASSLTGSNQPQHFGDGTRLSIL.

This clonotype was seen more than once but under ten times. The CDR3 spells CASTRDRATDTQYF. The CDR3 DNA follows: TGTGCCAGCACCCGGGACAGGGCCACAGATACGCAGTATTTT. V is TRBV2 and J is TRBJ2-3, with 9 bases identical to TRBD1. V lost 7 bases and J lost 2; bases outside the gene matches: 4. The CDR3 loop spans 14 amino acids. Germline V gene data show CDR1 as SNHLY and CDR2 as FYNNEI.